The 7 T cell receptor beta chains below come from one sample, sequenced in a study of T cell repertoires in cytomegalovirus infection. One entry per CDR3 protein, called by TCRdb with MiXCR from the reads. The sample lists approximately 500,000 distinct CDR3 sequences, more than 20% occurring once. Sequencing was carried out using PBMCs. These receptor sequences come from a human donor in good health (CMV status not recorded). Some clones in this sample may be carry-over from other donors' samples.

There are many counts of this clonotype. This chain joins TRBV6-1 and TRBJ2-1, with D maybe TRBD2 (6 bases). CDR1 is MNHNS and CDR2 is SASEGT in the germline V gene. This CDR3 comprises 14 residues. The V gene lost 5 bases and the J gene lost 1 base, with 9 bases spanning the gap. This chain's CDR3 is CASSSGTSYNEQFF. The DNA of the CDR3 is TGTGCCAGCAGTTCAGGGACTTCCTACAATGAGCAGTTCTTC.

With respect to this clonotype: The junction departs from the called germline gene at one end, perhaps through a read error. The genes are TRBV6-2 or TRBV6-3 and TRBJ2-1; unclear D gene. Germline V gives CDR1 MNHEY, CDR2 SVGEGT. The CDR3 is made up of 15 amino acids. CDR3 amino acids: CTSRLRWTNYNEQFF. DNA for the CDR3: TGTACCAGCAGACTTAGGTGGACGAACTACAATGAGCAGTTCTTC.

The CDR3 DNA reads TGTGCCAGTAGTATAGGAGGTTACACCGGGGAGCTGTTTTTT. The encoded protein is CASSIGGYTGELFF. The V and J genes are TRBV19 and TRBJ2-2; D is unclear. Trimming left V 1 base short and J 3 bases short, with 6 bases between. Germline V gene lookup returns CDR1 LNHDA and CDR2 SQIVND (reference sequence). This CDR3 is 14 amino acids long.

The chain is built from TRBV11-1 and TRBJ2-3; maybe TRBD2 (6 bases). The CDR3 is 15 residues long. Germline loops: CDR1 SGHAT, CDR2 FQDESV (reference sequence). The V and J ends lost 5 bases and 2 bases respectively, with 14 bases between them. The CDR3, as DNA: TGTGCCAGCAGCGCATCCGGGACTCTCACAGATACGCAGTATTTT. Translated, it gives CASSASGTLTDTQYF. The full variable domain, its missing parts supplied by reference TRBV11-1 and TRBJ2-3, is EAEVAQSPRYKITEKSQAVAFWCDPISGHATLYWYRQILGQGPELLVQFQDESVVDDSQLPKDRFSAERLKGVDSTLKIQPAELGDSAMYLCASSASGTLTDTQYFGPGTRLTVL.

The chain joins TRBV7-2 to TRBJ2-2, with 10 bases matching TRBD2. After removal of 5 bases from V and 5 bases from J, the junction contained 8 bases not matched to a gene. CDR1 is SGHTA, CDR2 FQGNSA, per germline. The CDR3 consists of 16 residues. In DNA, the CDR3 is TGTGCCAGCAGCCGACTTCCGGGACTAGCGACCGGGGAGCTGTTTTTT. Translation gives CASSRLPGLATGELFF.

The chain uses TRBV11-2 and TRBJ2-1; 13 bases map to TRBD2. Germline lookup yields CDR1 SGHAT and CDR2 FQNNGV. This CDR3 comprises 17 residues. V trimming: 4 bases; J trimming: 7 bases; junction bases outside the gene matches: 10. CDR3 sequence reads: CASSSAVGTSGTNEQFF. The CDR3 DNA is TGTGCCAGCAGCTCGGCGGTAGGGACTAGCGGGACAAATGAGCAGTTCTTC.

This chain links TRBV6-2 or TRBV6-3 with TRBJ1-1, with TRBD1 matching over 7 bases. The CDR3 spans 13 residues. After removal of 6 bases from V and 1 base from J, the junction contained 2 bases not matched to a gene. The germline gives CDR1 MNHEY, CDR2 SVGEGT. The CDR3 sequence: CASRDRSNTEAFF. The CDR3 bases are TGTGCCAGCAGGGACAGGTCGAACACTGAAGCTTTCTTT.